This TCR beta chain was profiled in a study of blood T cell repertoires in COVID-19. For the study at large: Acute-phase and convalescent COVID-19 samples originated in the United States, Italy and Spain. Sample material is recorded as cDNA or gDNA derived from T cells, B-cell-depleted T cells, or PBMCs.

This clone has a single count. The germline V gene encodes CDR1 SGHRS and CDR2 YFSETQ. The CDR3 loop spans 15 amino acids. Trimming cost V 7 bases and J 0 bases, with 16 bases left between them. Sequencing was performed with immunoSEQ multiplex PCR; in TCRdb, only in-frame clones are kept and a portion is missing. The sample contains some 520,000 clones, 80% to 90% of which appear only once. The Seattle patients, enrolled during active infection, were followed longitudinally. Sequencing used peripheral blood. The chain links TRBV5-1 to TRBJ2-5; D may be TRBD2 (6 bases). The sequence came from a man aged 18 to 30 with COVID-19, enrolled during active disease. The CDR3 nucleotides read TGCGCCAGCGCAGGGACTGGACGGCACCAAGAGACCCAGTACTTC. Translating gives CASAGTGRHQETQYF.